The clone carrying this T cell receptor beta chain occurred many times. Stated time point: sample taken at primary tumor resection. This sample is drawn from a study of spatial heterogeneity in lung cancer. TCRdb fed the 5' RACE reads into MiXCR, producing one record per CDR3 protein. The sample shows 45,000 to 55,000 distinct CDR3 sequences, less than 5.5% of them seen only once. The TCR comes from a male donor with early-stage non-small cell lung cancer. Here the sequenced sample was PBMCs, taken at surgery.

The CDR3 sequence: CASSLGTAHYGYTF. In DNA form, the CDR3 reads TGTGCCAGCAGCCTTGGGACGGCTCACTATGGCTACACCTTC. The V call is TRBV13, the J call TRBJ1-2, with D possibly being TRBD1 (5 bases). Trimming left V 5 bases short and J 3 bases short, with 13 bases between. This CDR3 region has 14 residues. Germline V gene lookup returns CDR1 PRHDT and CDR2 FYEKMQ (reference sequence).